This entry is about one T cell receptor (beta chain). This entry belongs to a study of blood T cell repertoires in COVID-19. TCRdb's table, derived via immunoSEQ multiplex PCR, lists solely in-frame clones and lacks some. The repertoire consists of 150,000 to 200,000 clones, with roughly 90% occurring once and the leading ten covering 1.5% to 2%. This CDR3 contains 16 residues. The germline V gene has CDR1 SGHAT and CDR2 FQDESV (reference sequence). The V gene end was trimmed by 3 bases and the J gene end by 4 bases; junction bases not matched to a gene: 6. Material: peripheral blood. The receptor's source is a woman aged 45-60 years with acute or convalescent COVID-19. This chain links TRBV11-1 with TRBJ2-1, with 10 bases that match TRBD2. The CDR3 is CASSFQSGGVYNEQFF. CDR3 bases: TGTGCCAGCAGCTTCCAAAGCGGGGGGGTGTACAATGAGCAGTTCTTC.